What follows are 31 T cell receptor beta chains derived from one specimen sequenced in a study of blood T cell repertoires in COVID-19. Only in-frame clones appear in the TCRdb table, and some are missing; sequencing was by immunoSEQ multiplex PCR. The table lists just over 650,000 clones, approximately 90% of them singletons. Input material: peripheral blood. These receptors were taken from a woman between 18 and 29 years old with acute or convalescent COVID-19.

The V call is TRBV2, the J call TRBJ1-2; 8 bases are a match to TRBD1. There are 13 residues in the CDR3. J was trimmed by 6 bases and V by 2 bases; bases with no gene match: 2. CDR1 and CDR2 (germline): SNHLY, FYNNEI. The CDR3 protein is CASSEQGADGYTF. CDR3 coding DNA: TGTGCCAGCAGTGAACAGGGGGCGGATGGCTACACCTTC. Full variable domain (remainder filled in from reference TRBV2 and TRBJ1-2): EPEVTQTPSHQVTQMGQEVILRCVPISNHLYFYWYRQILGQKVEFLVSFYNNEISEKSEIFDDQFSVERPDGSNFTLKIRSTKLEDSAMYFCASSEQGADGYTFGSGTRLTVV.

The chain links TRBV7-8 to TRBJ1-2; D is uncertain. CDR1 SGHVS and CDR2 FQNEAQ come from the germline V gene. This CDR3 is 16 amino acids long. V was pared by 1 base and J by 8 bases, with 20 bases between. DNA for the CDR3: TGTGCCAGCAGCTTAGGGCGGCTGGTTCCCCCAATCGGCTACACCTTC. Protein: CASSLGRLVPPIGYTF.

Details on this clone: This same CDR3 is encoded by further DNA sequences in the sample. The CDR3 DNA reads as TGCAGCGTTGACAGGGGTACTAACTATGGCTACACCTTC. This gives the protein CSVDRGTNYGYTF. The chain links TRBV29-1 to TRBJ1-2; D might be TRBD1 (6 bases). CDR3 length: 13 amino acids. The V gene's germline CDR1 is SQVTM and CDR2 ANQGSEA. With 3 bases removed from V and 0 bases from J, the gap between germline ends came to 8 bases.

DNA of the CDR3: TGTGCCAGCAGCTCACAGACGGGAAGATTCCCCAATGAGCAGTTCTTC. Its translation is CASSSQTGRFPNEQFF. V usage is TRBV7-9 and J usage is TRBJ2-1; D may be TRBD2 (5 bases). Germline V gene lookup returns CDR1 SEHNR and CDR2 FQNEAQ (reference sequence). V lost 4 bases and J 6 bases, leaving 19 bases between the germline ends. The CDR3 covers 16 residues.

The gene calls are TRBV5-8 and TRBJ1-5; the D gene is possibly TRBD1 (5 bases). This CDR3 spans 20 amino acids. Germline V gene data show CDR1 as SGHTS and CDR2 as YDEGEE. V dropped 1 base and J dropped 0 bases, with 23 bases sitting between them. The CDR3 nucleotides are TGTGCCAGCAGCTTGTTTTTCGCGGCGGCAGGGCGATATAGCAATCAGCCCCAGCATTTT. This sequence encodes CASSLFFAAAGRYSNQPQHF. The variable domain in full, completed from reference TRBV5-8 and TRBJ1-5, reads EAGVTQSPTHLIKTRGQQATLRCSPISGHTSVYWYQQALGLGLQFLLWYDEGEERNRGNFPPRFSGRQFPNYSSELNVNALELEDSALYLCASSLFFAAAGRYSNQPQHFGDGTRLSIL.

The CDR3 DNA reads as TGTGCCAGCAGCTTCGCGCAGGGCCAATGGAATGAGCAGTTCTTC. Encoded protein: CASSFAQGQWNEQFF. The genes are TRBV7-2 and TRBJ2-1, with TRBD1 as a possible D gene (5 bases). There are 15 residues in the CDR3. Looked up from germline, CDR1 is SGHTA and CDR2 is FQGNSA. With 3 bases removed from V and 7 bases from J, the gap between germline ends came to 16 bases.

The gene calls are TRBV19 and TRBJ2-7; TRBD1 matches at 9 bases. Germline V lookup: CDR1 LNHDA, CDR2 SQIVND (reference sequence). The CDR3 is 14 amino acids. Unmatched junction bases numbered 6, after V lost 5 bases and J lost 4 bases. The CDR3 sequence is CASSPGTGSYEQYF. CDR3 sequence (DNA): TGTGCCAGTAGTCCGGGGACAGGGTCGTACGAGCAGTACTTC.

The rearrangement links TRBV5-1 to TRBJ1-6; TRBD1 agrees at 7 bases. Losses at the gene ends were 2 bases for V and 5 bases for J; bases not matched to a gene: 1. The CDR3 is 14 residues long. Germline CDR1 is SGHRS and CDR2 is YFSETQ. Written as DNA, the CDR3 is TGCGCCAGCAGCTTTACAGGGGATAATTCACCCCTCCACTTT. Encoded protein: CASSFTGDNSPLHF. Together with reference TRBV5-1 and TRBJ1-6, the CDR3 gives the full variable domain: KAGVTQTPRYLIKTRGQQVTLSCSPISGHRSVSWYQQTPGQGLQFLFEYFSETQRNKGNFPGRFSGRQFSNSRSEMNVSTLELGDSALYLCASSFTGDNSPLHFGNGTRLTVT.

The chain has TRBV29-1 and TRBJ1-2, with TRBD1 matching 9 bases. Germline V gene sequence: CDR1 SQVTM, CDR2 ANQGSEA. V shed 6 bases, J shed 7 bases, and the junction held 6 bases outside the gene matches. CDR3 length equals 12 residues. CDR3 residues: CSVGQGRSGYTF. The DNA of the CDR3 is TGCAGCGTGGGACAGGGTAGGAGTGGCTACACCTTC. Combining the CDR3 with reference TRBV29-1 and TRBJ1-2 gives the whole variable domain SAVISQKPSRDICQRGTSLTIQCQVDSQVTMMFWYRQQPGQSLTLIATANQGSEATYESGFVIDKFPISRPNLTFSTLTVSNMSPEDSSIYLCSVGQGRSGYTFGSGTRLTVV.

The rearrangement joins TRBV6-6 to TRBJ1-2; D not resolved. This CDR3 spans 11 amino acids. CDR1 MNHNY and CDR2 SVGAGI come from the germline V gene (reference sequence). V dropped 11 bases and J dropped 8 bases, with 15 bases sitting between them. CDR3 protein: CALYAGRGYTF. CDR3 DNA: TGTGCCTTATACGCGGGGAGAGGCTACACCTTC.

V gene TRBV3-1 (or the pseudogene TRBV3-2) combines with J gene TRBJ1-2; 11 nucleotides agree with TRBD1. After removal of 10 bases from V and 7 bases from J, the junction contained 14 bases not matched to a gene. This CDR3 has 15 amino acids. Looked up from germline, CDR1 is LGHDT and CDR2 is YNNKEL (reference sequence). The CDR3 bases are TGTGCCACCGAGCGTCCCGGGACAGGGGGTTCTGGCTACACCTTC. This codes for CATERPGTGGSGYTF.

The chain employs TRBV7-3 and TRBJ1-1, with D maybe TRBD1 (5 bases). Germline loops: CDR1 SGHTA, CDR2 FQGTGA. CDR3 size: 16 residues. V was trimmed by 2 bases and J by 4 bases, leaving 17 bases between them. CDR3 in amino acids: CASSLVSPRAGTEAFF. The CDR3 nucleotides are TGTGCCAGCAGCTTAGTCTCTCCCAGGGCAGGCACTGAAGCTTTCTTT.

J is TRBJ1-5 and V is TRBV4-2; D is unresolved. V lost 4 bases and J 6 bases, leaving 16 bases between the germline ends. The CDR3 contains 15 residues. Germline V gene sequence: CDR1 LGHNA, CDR2 YNFKEQ. The CDR3 protein is CASSPDAGSAQPQHF. The CDR3 DNA follows: TGTGCCAGCAGCCCTGATGCGGGCTCCGCTCAGCCCCAGCATTTT.

This chain connects TRBV5-1 to TRBJ2-3; no clear D gene. Trimming left V 0 bases short and J 5 bases short, with 10 bases between. CDR3 length: 14 residues. Germline lookup yields CDR1 SGHRS and CDR2 YFSETQ. This chain's CDR3 is CASSLDTPGDTQYF. Here the CDR3 DNA reads TGCGCCAGCAGCTTGGACACGCCGGGAGATACGCAGTATTTT. Together with reference TRBV5-1 and TRBJ2-3, the CDR3 gives the full variable domain: KAGVTQTPRYLIKTRGQQVTLSCSPISGHRSVSWYQQTPGQGLQFLFEYFSETQRNKGNFPGRFSGRQFSNSRSEMNVSTLELGDSALYLCASSLDTPGDTQYFGPGTRLTVL.

V usage is TRBV5-1 and J usage is TRBJ1-1; maybe TRBD1 (5 bases). The CDR3 totals 15 residues. Per the germline V gene, CDR1 is SGHRS and CDR2 is YFSETQ. The V and J ends lost 4 bases and 7 bases respectively, with 20 bases between them. The CDR3 sequence is CASSTGDPGGYEAFF. CDR3 nucleotides: TGCGCCAGCAGCACGGGAGATCCGGGGGGATATGAAGCTTTCTTT.

This chain uses TRBV6-6 with TRBJ1-5; D remains ambiguous. There are 11 residues in the CDR3. Germline CDR1 and CDR2: MNHNY and SVGAGI (reference sequence). Trimming took off 5 bases at V and 13 bases at J, with 12 bases between the two ends. The chain's CDR3 is CASSESAGQHF. CDR3 coding DNA: TGTGCCAGCAGTGAGTCGGCGGGACAGCATTTT.

The gene calls are TRBV5-1 and TRBJ2-1, with D possibly matching TRBD1 (6 bases). The CDR3 loop spans 16 amino acids. Trimming shortened V by 3 bases and J by 5 bases, and 18 bases separated the two germline ends. Germline CDR1 is SGHRS and CDR2 is YFSETQ. The CDR3 DNA is TGCGCCAGCAGCTGGGAAGGGGGACCAGGGGACAATGAGCAGTTCTTC. It translates to CASSWEGGPGDNEQFF.

The chain carries TRBV5-4 and TRBJ1-4, with D perhaps matching TRBD1 (6 bases). CDR1 is SGHNT, CDR2 YYREEE, per germline (reference sequence). Trimming took 4 bases from V and 4 from J, leaving 17 bases between them. This CDR3 spans 16 amino acids. CDR3 DNA sequence: TGTGCCAGCAGCCTAGGGGGGGGCGGGATTAATGAAAAACTGTTTTTT. Residues: CASSLGGGGINEKLFF.

The chain links TRBV29-1 to TRBJ1-5; D is uncertain. Germline CDR1 is SQVTM and CDR2 is ANQGSEA. V lost 6 bases to trimming and J lost 2 bases, with 11 bases between them. The CDR3 runs 13 residues. CDR3 bases: TGCAGCGTCCGGGGATCGGGCAATCAGCCCCAGCATTTT. Translated, it gives CSVRGSGNQPQHF.

The chain is built from TRBV12-5 and TRBJ1-1, with D perhaps matching TRBD1 (6 bases). This CDR3 contains 17 residues. V was clipped by 4 bases and J by 1 base, with 19 bases between them. Germline V lookup: CDR1 LGHNT, CDR2 FRNRAP. The CDR3 region is CASGYQLPGHKNTEAFF. DNA of the CDR3: TGTGCTAGTGGTTATCAACTTCCGGGACATAAGAACACTGAAGCTTTCTTT.

The chain has TRBV11-3 and TRBJ2-7; possibly TRBD1 for D (6 bases). V lost 5 bases and J lost 3, with 14 bases in between. The CDR3 extends over 14 amino acids. Germline V lookup: CDR1 SGHNT, CDR2 YENEEA. In nucleotides, the CDR3 is TGTGCCAGCAGCCAGGCCGGGACAAACTACGAGCAGTACTTC. Its protein product is CASSQAGTNYEQYF.

The J gene is TRBJ1-5, the V gene TRBV6-2 or TRBV6-3; D unclear. The length of the CDR3 is 14 residues. The germline V gene has CDR1 MNHEY and CDR2 SVGEGT. The V and J ends lost 2 bases and 3 bases respectively, with 8 bases between them. This CDR3 is CASSYGHLNQPQHF. In DNA, the CDR3 is TGTGCCAGCAGTTACGGCCACCTCAATCAGCCCCAGCATTTT.

This clone was observed at least ten times. Other nucleotide sequences from this sample produce the same CDR3. The CDR3 DNA is TGCGCCAGCAGCCTTGGACAATCTGGAAACACCATATATTTT. Protein: CASSLGQSGNTIYF. The chain combines TRBV5-1 with TRBJ1-3, with D possibly matching TRBD1 (5 bases). Trimming removed 4 bases from V and 1 base from J, with 9 bases in between. This CDR3 has 14 residues. Germline V gene data show CDR1 as SGHRS and CDR2 as YFSETQ.

This CDR3 reads CASSAEVGQPQHF. CDR3 sequence (DNA): TGTGCCAGTAGCGCCGAGGTCGGGCAGCCCCAGCATTTT. The rearrangement links TRBV19 to TRBJ1-5, with D unclear. Deletions cut 6 bases from V and 7 bases from J, with 13 bases between. The CDR3 extends over 13 amino acids. In germline, CDR1 is LNHDA, CDR2 SQIVND (reference sequence).

The table lists this clone with a count of one. The chain couples TRBV6-2 or TRBV6-3 to TRBJ1-5; a weak D match, TRBD1 (6 bases). V shed 4 bases and J shed 7 bases, with 14 bases lying between them. This CDR3 has 14 residues. The V gene's germline CDR1 is MNHEY and CDR2 SVGEGT. CDR3 sequence: CASSFGGASQPQHF. As DNA, the CDR3 is TGTGCCAGCAGTTTTGGGGGCGCGAGCCAGCCCCAGCATTTT.

The chain employs TRBV30 and TRBJ1-3, with D uncertain. Between the trimmed V and J ends, which lost 0 bases and 0 bases, there was a span of 9 bases. This CDR3 is built from 15 residues. CDR1 and CDR2 from the germline V gene are GTSNPN and SVGIG (reference sequence). In DNA, the CDR3 is TGTGCCTGGAGTGTTCGAGTCGTCTCTGGAAACACCATATATTTT. It is translated as CAWSVRVVSGNTIYF.

V is TRBV2 and J is TRBJ2-7; weak D call: TRBD1 (5 bases). Germline lookup yields CDR1 SNHLY and CDR2 FYNNEI. The V end lost 5 bases, the J end lost 1 base, and 9 bases lay between the germline ends. The CDR3 spans 13 residues. The CDR3 coding sequence is TGTGCCAGCAGTTTGACAGTTTCCTACGAGCAGTACTTC. This codes for CASSLTVSYEQYF. Full variable domain (outside the CDR3, taken from reference TRBV2 and TRBJ2-7): EPEVTQTPSHQVTQMGQEVILRCVPISNHLYFYWYRQILGQKVEFLVSFYNNEISEKSEIFDDQFSVERPDGSNFTLKIRSTKLEDSAMYFCASSLTVSYEQYFGPGTRLTVT.

This clone was seen once. The chain uses TRBV2 and TRBJ1-6, with TRBD1 matching over 7 bases. J lost 7 bases, V lost 8 bases, and 8 bases had no gene match. The germline gives CDR1 SNHLY, CDR2 FYNNEI. The CDR3 runs 14 residues. CDR3 sequence reads: CASRSGTANSPLHF. In DNA form, the CDR3 reads TGTGCCAGCCGATCCGGGACAGCAAATTCACCCCTCCACTTT.

This rearrangement joins TRBV9 to TRBJ2-1, with 8 bases fitting TRBD2. V gave up 4 bases and J gave up 2 bases; unmatched junction bases: 11. The CDR3 is made up of 17 amino acids. The germline V gene encodes CDR1 SGDLS and CDR2 YYNGEE. The CDR3 region is CASSTDFPGLAYNEQFF. CDR3 nucleotides: TGTGCCAGCAGCACCGATTTTCCGGGACTAGCCTACAATGAGCAGTTCTTC.

The J gene is TRBJ1-5, the V gene TRBV7-9, with 8 bases matching TRBD1. J gave up 4 bases and V 5 bases, and 4 bases lay outside the gene matches. The CDR3 runs 14 residues. Germline V lookup: CDR1 SEHNR, CDR2 FQNEAQ (reference sequence). Here the CDR3 reads CASSQDRANQPQHF. CDR3 nucleotide sequence: TGTGCCAGCAGCCAGGACAGGGCTAATCAGCCCCAGCATTTT.

V and J are TRBV5-1 and TRBJ2-7, with a possible D match to TRBD1 (5 bases). V was trimmed by 1 base and J by 3 bases, leaving 17 bases between them. Germline V gene data show CDR1 as SGHRS and CDR2 as YFSETQ. The CDR3 loop spans 16 amino acids. CDR3: CASSLTDTRQGYEQYF. DNA for the CDR3: TGCGCCAGCAGCTTGACGGACACCAGGCAGGGCTACGAGCAGTACTTC.